This TCR beta chain was captured in a study of T cells in Graves' hyperthyroidism and ophthalmopathy (dated by TCRdb to about 2019). About the full investigation: Peripheral blood samples were taken at the time of initial diagnosis, prior to any treatment. A discovery cohort of roughly 100 patients, approximately 44 with Graves' ophthalmopathy and approximately 57 with stable Graves' hyperthyroidism, was used to find distinguishing TCR V-J signatures. Whether ophthalmopathy could be predicted prospectively was tested in an independent validation cohort made up of under 20 hyperthyroidism patients plus 17 patients who later progressed to ophthalmopathy. The 80 to 100 discovery patients were randomly divided into training and test sets at a 7:3 ratio. In addition, the study compared T-cell repertoires in thyroid tissue and in blood from six Graves' hyperthyroidism patients. After blood sampling, hyperthyroidism patients were treated with methimazole at a starting dose of 30 mg daily, and ophthalmopathy patients were treated with high-dose intravenous methylprednisolone. According to the paper, TCR Vbeta CDR3 sequencing was carried out on approximately 140 peripheral blood samples, which came from 40 to 45 ophthalmopathy, around 75 hyperthyroidism and roughly 17 progressor patients.

This clonotype was recorded at least ten times. What this receptor recognizes is not known. Per-nucleotide qualities are absent, and no much larger clonotype sits a single base away. The TCR beta CDR3 regions were amplified from RNA transcripts. For the first round of RT-PCR on the TCR CDR3, the HTBI primer set was used together with the Qiagen OneStep RT-PCR kit. Libraries were constructed in a second round of multiplex PCR, after which size selection and purification were performed. The libraries were sequenced on an Illumina HiSeq2000 using paired-end 100 bp reads. From the authors' description of their analysis: SOAPnuke was used to process the raw data, removing reads that contained adapters or uncalled bases, had a mean Phred below 15, or lacked an exact match to the constant primer or identifier. COPE v1.2.5 was used to merge high-quality paired reads, and clonotypes were defined as unique nucleotide sequences. MiTCR v1.1 was used to align clonotypes to the IMGT TRBV, TRBD and TRBJ reference segments. Only V-J combinations with frequency above 0.0001, covering 99% to 99.2% of repertoires, were analysed. The TCS score was defined as F50 (clonal expansion) divided by E x V (chaos), with BLOSUM62-based TCRdist calculated between CDR3 peptides within each V-J. Welch's t-statistics and random forest reduced 450 to 600 V-J features to 10 to 15, which were used in a naive Bayes classifier (R e1071). In-frame beta chains were kept once TCRdb had trimmed the public reads at Q25 with fastp and called clones with MiXCR. Each CDR3 protein appears once, grouped with its most common genes and DNA. What appears here as the V and J calls and clone size reflects TCRdb's work, not the paper's. The sample data list a few hundred thousand distinct CDR3 sequences, and around 14% of these were observed just once. The ten largest clones capture approximately 7.4% of the sample.

Trimming leaves V shorter by 2 bases and J shorter by 6 bases, with the junction holding 7 bases beyond the gene matches. The germline V gene supplies CDR1 SGHRS and CDR2 YFSETQ. Including cysteine and phenylalanine, the CDR3 has 14 amino acids. The CDR3 DNA has 42 bases and is translated from base 1. Broad study findings and their caveats: Blood samples also contained most of the expanded thyroid clonotypes (frequency above 0.001), which suggests that blood repertoires may reflect thyroid immune responses. No statistical method was used to set the sample size in advance, and investigators knew the group allocation. In validation, the model predicted progression to ophthalmopathy a median of approximately 6.3 months before onset, with 65% to 71% sensitivity and around 76% specificity. In cross-validation, a model built on a 13 V-J signature told ophthalmopathy apart from stable hyperthyroidism with 87.88% sensitivity and around 83% specificity, and in testing the same model reached 80%/75%.

Graves' hyperthyroidism was defined as stable when no progression to ophthalmopathy occurred over 18 months of follow-up. The hyperthyroidism patients were between 18 and 65 years old and newly diagnosed, with a disease duration of less than 2 months. Any patient with an uncontrolled infection, another autoimmune disease, pregnancy or lactation was excluded. Diagnoses relied on clinical symptoms, serum thyroxine and TRAb, thyroid ultrasound and orbital computed tomography. PBMCs were separated from 10 ml of fresh peripheral blood using Ficoll-Paque density gradient centrifugation. Total RNA was extracted with Trizol reagent, and quality was checked on an Agilent 2100 Bioanalyzer.

The receptor comes from a woman between 25 and 40 years old with Graves' hyperthyroidism. Recombination connected TRBV5-1 to TRBJ2-7, with 8 central nucleotides matching TRBD2. The sample comprised blood. The CDR3 region reads CASSLAGDWVEQYF. The nucleotides read TGCGCCAGCAGCTTAGCGGGAGATTGGGTCGAGCAGTACTTC.